The next 27 T cell receptor beta chains were all read from a single sample in a study of blood T cell repertoires in COVID-19. Sequencing was performed with immunoSEQ multiplex PCR; in TCRdb, only in-frame clones are kept and a portion is missing. Found here are over 200,000 clones, around 90% of them singletons; the top ten hold 3.5% to 4.5%. Sequencing input: peripheral blood. Source of these receptors: a man aged 60 to 69 who had recovered from COVID-19.

This chain links TRBV2 with TRBJ1-1; the match to TRBD1 covers 8 bases. Trimming at V came to 8 bases and at J to 0 bases, leaving 11 bases not matched to a gene. CDR1 is SNHLY and CDR2 is FYNNEI in the germline V gene. CDR3 length equals 16 residues. CDR3 amino acids: CASCLTGVGVNTEAFF. The CDR3 DNA follows: TGTGCCAGCTGTTTGACAGGGGTAGGAGTGAACACTGAAGCTTTCTTT.

The V gene is TRBV7-2, the J gene TRBJ2-1; 8 positions match TRBD2. The CDR3 spans 14 residues. V shed 11 bases and J 0 bases; nucleotides not matched to a gene: 6. Germline loops: CDR1 SGHTA, CDR2 FQGNSA. The CDR3, as DNA: TGTGCCGAAAAGCGGGGGAGCTCCTACAATGAGCAGTTCTTC. Its protein product is CAEKRGSSYNEQFF. The entire variable domain, with the rest obtained from reference TRBV7-2 and TRBJ2-1, is as follows: GAGVSQSPSNKVTEKGKDVELRCDPISGHTALYWYRQSLGQGLEFLIYFQGNSAPDKSGLPSDRFSAERTGGSVSTLTIQRTQQEDSAVYLCAEKRGSSYNEQFFGPGTRLTVL.

The chain recombines TRBV6-5 with TRBJ2-2, with D perhaps TRBD2 (7 bases). CDR1 MNHEY and CDR2 SVGAGI come from the germline V gene. V was shortened by 6 bases and J by 0 bases, with 11 bases between the two germline ends. The CDR3 spans 15 residues. CDR3 loop: CASRRGGSNTGELFF. DNA for the CDR3: TGTGCCAGCAGGAGGGGGGGCTCGAACACCGGGGAGCTGTTTTTT.

This clone has a handful of counts. As DNA, the CDR3 is TGTGCCAGCAGCCAAGGGTTTGGCCAGTCGGAGACCCAGTACTTC. Its translation is CASSQGFGQSETQYF. This chain uses TRBV3-1 (or the pseudogene TRBV3-2) with TRBJ2-5; D remains ambiguous. This CDR3 is 15 amino acids long. The V end lost 1 base, the J end lost 5 bases, and 14 bases lay between the germline ends. Germline V gene sequence: CDR1 LGHDT, CDR2 YNNKEL (reference sequence).

About this clone: The junction and the germline gene differ at one end; a read error may be behind it. V gene TRBV6-5 combines with J gene TRBJ2-3, with 9 positions matching TRBD1. CDR1 MNHEY and CDR2 SVGAGI come from the germline V gene. The CDR3 has 16 amino acids. In DNA, the CDR3 is TGTGCCAGCAGTTACCCCCCGACAGGGGGTCACAGATACGCAGTATTT. Its translation: CASSYPPTGGHRYAVF.

This chain links TRBV24-1 with TRBJ2-2; D call uncertain. Germline V gene lookup returns CDR1 KGHDR and CDR2 SFDVKD. V was cut by 7 bases and J by 4 bases, with 12 bases left in between. The CDR3 runs to 14 residues. In nucleotides, the CDR3 is TGTGCCACCAGCCGCCAACAGACCACCGGGGAGCTGTTTTTT. It encodes CATSRQQTTGELFF.

Comments on this clone: Other nucleotide sequences from this sample produce the same CDR3. The chain has TRBV6-5 and TRBJ1-4; 9 bases agree with TRBD1. The germline V gene encodes CDR1 MNHEY and CDR2 SVGAGI. The ends lost 6 bases at V and 7 bases at J; junction bases unmatched: 6. The CDR3 sequence is 14 residues long. The CDR3 loop is CASRVDRGGEKLFF. CDR3 coding DNA: TGTGCCAGCAGAGTGGACAGGGGAGGTGAAAAACTGTTTTTT.

The chain recombines TRBV7-9 with TRBJ2-2; 9 bases line up with TRBD2. CDR1 is SEHNR and CDR2 is FQNEAQ in the germline V gene (reference sequence). This CDR3 comprises 17 residues. V lost 7 bases and J lost 6; bases outside the gene matches: 15. The CDR3 reads CASTPSRAGGLSGELFF. In DNA, the CDR3 is TGTGCCAGCACCCCCTCGCGAGCGGGGGGCCTTTCCGGGGAGCTGTTTTTT. Together with reference TRBV7-9 and TRBJ2-2, the CDR3 gives the full variable domain: DTGVSQNPRHKITKRGQNVTFRCDPISEHNRLYWYRQTLGQGPEFLTYFQNEAQLEKSRLLSDRFSAERPKGSFSTLEIQRTEQGDSAMYLCASTPSRAGGLSGELFFGEGSRLTVL.

The rearrangement links TRBV3-1 (or the pseudogene TRBV3-2) to TRBJ1-1, with 8 nucleotides matching TRBD1. The CDR3 totals 18 residues. Germline values: CDR1 LGHDT, CDR2 YNNKEL (reference sequence). With 4 bases clipped from V and 2 bases from J, the junction kept 15 bases outside the gene matches. For the CDR3, the DNA is TGTGCCAGCAGCCGCCTTTGGACAGGGCTTAAGTTTAACACTGAAGCTTTCTTT. Translated, it gives CASSRLWTGLKFNTEAFF.

The chain combines TRBV19 with TRBJ1-1; D call uncertain. Trimming shortened V by 1 base and J by 1 base, and 13 bases separated the two germline ends. The CDR3 contains 16 residues. Germline V CDR1 and CDR2: LNHDA, SQIVND (reference sequence). The chain's CDR3 is CASSIVGWRANTEAFF. CDR3 nucleotide sequence: TGTGCCAGTAGTATAGTGGGGTGGAGGGCGAACACTGAAGCTTTCTTT.

This clone was seen only a few times. V is TRBV7-2 and J is TRBJ1-3; TRBD1 is a possible D gene (5 bases). The CDR3 totals 14 residues. Germline V lookup: CDR1 SGHTA, CDR2 FQGNSA. The germline V and J ends were trimmed by 6 bases and 0 bases, with 9 bases remaining between them. As DNA, the CDR3 is TGTGCCAGCAGGGCAGGGAACTCTGGAAACACCATATATTTT. It encodes CASRAGNSGNTIYF.

The chain recombines TRBV11-2 with TRBJ1-3, with 7 bases aligning to TRBD1. This CDR3 spans 17 amino acids. V was clipped by 3 bases and J by 0 bases; unmatched bases: 8. CDR1 is SGHAT, CDR2 FQNNGV, per germline. CDR3 in amino acids: CASSFGADRASGNTIYF. In nucleotides, the CDR3 is TGTGCCAGCAGCTTCGGGGCAGACAGGGCCTCTGGAAACACCATATATTTT. Supplemented by reference TRBV11-2 and TRBJ1-3, the full variable domain reads EAGVAQSPRYKIIEKRQSVAFWCNPISGHATLYWYQQILGQGPKLLIQFQNNGVVDDSQLPKDRFSAERLKGVDSTLKIQPAKLEDSAVYLCASSFGADRASGNTIYFGEGSWLTVV.

CDR3 sequence: CATGTSGVVSGELFF. The CDR3 nucleotides are TGTGCCACCGGGACTAGCGGGGTAGTATCCGGGGAGCTGTTTTTT. J is TRBJ2-2 and V is TRBV6-5; the match to TRBD2 covers 13 bases. From germline, CDR1 is MNHEY and CDR2 SVGAGI. Losses at the gene ends were 10 bases for V and 6 bases for J; bases not matched to a gene: 8. The CDR3 spans 15 residues.

The chain is built from TRBV5-1 and TRBJ2-3; possible D gene TRBD2, 6 bases. This CDR3 comprises 15 residues. V was cut by 3 bases and J by 0 bases, with 11 bases left in between. Germline-derived CDR1 and CDR2 are SGHRS and YFSETQ. The CDR3 loop is CASSSGSGSTDTQYF. In DNA, the CDR3 is TGCGCCAGCAGCTCGGGGAGCGGGAGCACAGATACGCAGTATTTT.

The chain combines TRBV7-9 with TRBJ2-6; 9 bases fit TRBD1. The length of the CDR3 is 20 residues. With 7 bases clipped from V and 0 bases from J, the junction kept 16 bases outside the gene matches. Germline V gene lookup returns CDR1 SEHNR and CDR2 FQNEAQ (reference sequence). The CDR3 sequence: CASTLASPGQGVSGANVLTF. The CDR3 coding sequence is TGTGCCAGCACGTTGGCTTCGCCGGGACAGGGAGTCTCTGGGGCCAACGTCCTGACTTTC.

The rearrangement links TRBV5-1 to TRBJ1-3, with TRBD1 as a possible D gene (6 bases). The CDR3 runs 16 residues. The ends were cut back, 3 bases at V and 7 bases at J, with 20 bases in the middle. Germline V gene lookup returns CDR1 SGHRS and CDR2 YFSETQ. The DNA for the CDR3 is TGCGCCAGCAGCTCCACGGGCAGCGCAAGGGGGAACACCATATATTTT. Amino acid sequence: CASSSTGSARGNTIYF.

The chain joins TRBV19 to TRBJ2-5, with 8 bases aligning to TRBD1. The CDR3 spans 14 residues. Germline CDR1 LNHDA, CDR2 SQIVND (reference sequence). Trimming at V came to 5 bases and at J to 5 bases, leaving 7 bases not matched to a gene. The CDR3 reads CASSVGQGGETQYF. The CDR3 bases are TGTGCCAGTAGTGTCGGACAGGGCGGGGAGACCCAGTACTTC.

The V gene is TRBV7-3, the J gene TRBJ1-1, with no clear D. Germline CDR1 reads SGHTA; CDR2 reads FQGTGA. V lost 5 bases to trimming and J lost 4 bases, with 17 bases between them. The CDR3 consists of 15 residues. The DNA of the CDR3 is TGTGCCAGCAGCCCTCCCGGGCTCGAGGGCACTGAAGCTTTCTTT. It translates to CASSPPGLEGTEAFF. The whole variable domain, remainder taken from reference TRBV7-3 and TRBJ1-1, is GAGVSQTPSNKVTEKGKYVELRCDPISGHTALYWYRQSLGQGPEFLIYFQGTGAADDSGLPNDRFFAVRPEGSVSTLKIQRTERGDSAVYLCASSPPGLEGTEAFFGQGTRLTVV.

This sequence joins TRBV30 and TRBJ2-1; weak D call: TRBD1 (5 bases). Germline assignment: CDR1 GTSNPN and CDR2 SVGIG (reference sequence). The CDR3 is 14 residues long. The V gene lost 0 bases and the J gene lost 7 bases, with 13 bases spanning the gap. The CDR3 DNA follows: TGTGCCTGGAGTGTATCCAGGGTTAGGAATGAGCAGTTCTTC. This encodes CAWSVSRVRNEQFF.

This chain connects TRBV3-1 (or the pseudogene TRBV3-2) to TRBJ2-5; D not resolved. CDR1 and CDR2 from the germline V gene are LGHDT and YNNKEL (reference sequence). The ends were cut back, 1 base at V and 5 bases at J, with 14 bases in the middle. This CDR3 contains 15 residues. CDR3 amino acids: CASSQGSSGLETQYF. The CDR3 coding sequence is TGTGCCAGCAGCCAAGGGTCTTCGGGTTTGGAGACCCAGTACTTC.

DNA for the CDR3: TGTGCCAGTAGTCCGGACAGGGGATATGGCTACACCTTC. It is translated as CASSPDRGYGYTF. This chain joins TRBV19 and TRBJ1-2; 9 bases are a match to TRBD1. Looked up from germline, CDR1 is LNHDA and CDR2 is SQIVND (reference sequence). The trim removed 5 bases at V and 5 bases at J, leaving 3 bases unmatched. CDR3 length: 13 amino acids.

The chain recombines TRBV24-1 with TRBJ1-2; D might be TRBD1 (5 bases). V was shortened by 1 base and J by 8 bases, with 13 bases between the two germline ends. The CDR3 spans 14 residues. Germline CDR1 reads KGHDR; CDR2 reads SFDVKD. This chain's CDR3 is CATSDFSQGNGYTF. CDR3 sequence (DNA): TGTGCCACCAGTGATTTTTCGCAGGGTAACGGCTACACCTTC.

This chain links TRBV19 with TRBJ1-1, with TRBD1 as a possible D gene (5 bases). Per germline, CDR1 LNHDA and CDR2 SQIVND (reference sequence). CDR3 size: 12 residues. Trimming left V 4 bases short and J 9 bases short, with 12 bases between. The CDR3 reads CASSSRESKAFF. The CDR3 DNA is TGTGCCAGTAGTAGCAGGGAAAGTAAAGCTTTCTTT.

The chain couples TRBV27 to TRBJ1-4, with 9 positions matching TRBD1. CDR1 MNHEY and CDR2 SMNVEV come from the germline V gene (reference sequence). The CDR3 sequence is 15 residues long. The J segment lost 6 bases and the V segment lost 4 bases, leaving 6 bases of the junction unmatched. The CDR3 sequence is CASSYWGQGDEKLFF. The CDR3 DNA reads TGTGCCAGCAGTTATTGGGGACAGGGTGATGAAAAACTGTTTTTT.

This clone was observed a handful of times. The chain has TRBV6-5 and TRBJ1-1; D remains ambiguous. V lost 2 bases and J 1 base, leaving 5 bases between the germline ends. In germline, CDR1 is MNHEY, CDR2 SVGAGI. The CDR3 runs to 13 residues. CDR3 amino acids: CASSYAGNTEAFF. The CDR3 nucleotides are TGTGCCAGCAGTTACGCAGGGAACACTGAAGCTTTCTTT.

The sample holds a few counts of this clone. V gene TRBV15 combines with J gene TRBJ2-1; 8 nucleotides match TRBD2. There are 16 residues in the CDR3. Germline-derived CDR1 and CDR2 are LNHNV and YYDKDF (reference sequence). The ends lost 1 base at V and 5 bases at J; junction bases unmatched: 7. Written as DNA, the CDR3 is TGTGCCACCAGCAGAGTACTACGGGAGGGCCACAATGAGCAGTTCTTC. It codes for CATSRVLREGHNEQFF.

As to this clone: The same CDR3 can be traced to other DNA sequences in this sample. The chain carries TRBV9 and TRBJ1-1; D is uncertain. CDR3 length: 13 amino acids. The V gene lost 0 bases and the J gene lost 6 bases, with 9 bases spanning the gap. The germline V gene encodes CDR1 SGDLS and CDR2 YYNGEE. The CDR3 DNA sequence: TGTGCCAGCAGCGTAGGCAGCGGCGCTGAAGCTTTCTTT. Amino acid sequence: CASSVGSGAEAFF.